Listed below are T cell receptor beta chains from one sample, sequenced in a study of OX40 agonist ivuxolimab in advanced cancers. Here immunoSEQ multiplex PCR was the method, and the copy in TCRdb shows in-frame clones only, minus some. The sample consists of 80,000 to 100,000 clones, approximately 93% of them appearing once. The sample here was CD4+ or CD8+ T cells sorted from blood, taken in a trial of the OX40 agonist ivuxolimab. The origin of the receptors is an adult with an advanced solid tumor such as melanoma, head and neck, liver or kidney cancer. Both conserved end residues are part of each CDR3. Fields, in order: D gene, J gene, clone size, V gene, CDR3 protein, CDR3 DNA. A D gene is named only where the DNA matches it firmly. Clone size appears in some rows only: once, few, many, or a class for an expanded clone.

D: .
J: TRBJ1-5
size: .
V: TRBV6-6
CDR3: CASTLRGDNQPQHF
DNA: TGTGCCAGCACCCTAAGGGGAGACAATCAGCCCCAGCATTTT

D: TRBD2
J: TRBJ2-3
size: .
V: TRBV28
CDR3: CASSSRGLAGVRFQYF
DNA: TGTGCCAGCAGTTCGCGAGGACTAGCGGGAGTTAGATTTCAGTATTTT

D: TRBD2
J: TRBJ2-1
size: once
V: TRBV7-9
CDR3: CASSLGLAGGTQYNEQFF
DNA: TGTGCCAGCAGCTTAGGTCTAGCGGGAGGGACACAATACAATGAGCAGTTCTTC

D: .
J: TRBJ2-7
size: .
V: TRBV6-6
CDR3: CASSGSIYEQYF
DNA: TGTGCCAGCAGTGGGAGTATCTACGAGCAGTACTTC

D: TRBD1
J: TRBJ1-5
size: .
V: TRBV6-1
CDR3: CASSGQGINQPQHF
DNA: TGTGCCAGCAGCGGACAGGGGATTAATCAGCCCCAGCATTTT

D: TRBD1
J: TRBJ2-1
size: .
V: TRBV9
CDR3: CASSVDPGQGNNEQFF
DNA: TGTGCCAGCAGCGTAGATCCGGGACAGGGGAACAATGAGCAGTTCTTC

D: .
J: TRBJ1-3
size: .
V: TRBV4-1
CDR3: CASSQYGTPGNTIYF
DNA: TGCGCCAGCAGCCAATACGGGACGCCCGGAAACACCATATATTTT

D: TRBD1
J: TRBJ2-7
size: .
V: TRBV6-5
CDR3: CASSEWTGEQYF
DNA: TGTGCCAGCAGTGAATGGACAGGCGAGCAGTACTTC

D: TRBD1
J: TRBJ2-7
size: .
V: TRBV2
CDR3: CASSDQGQGYEQYF
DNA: TGTGCCAGCAGTGACCAGGGACAGGGGTACGAGCAGTACTTC

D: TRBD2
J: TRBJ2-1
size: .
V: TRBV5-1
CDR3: CASSRGLASNEQFF
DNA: TGCGCCAGCAGCCGCGGACTAGCTAGTAATGAGCAGTTCTTC

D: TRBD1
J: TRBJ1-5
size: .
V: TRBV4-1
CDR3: CASSPGTGNQPQHF
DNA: TGCGCCAGCAGCCCGGGGACAGGCAATCAGCCCCAGCATTTT

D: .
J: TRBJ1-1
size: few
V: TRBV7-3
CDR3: CASSASMNTEAFF
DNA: TGTGCCAGCAGCGCATCAATGAACACTGAAGCTTTCTTT

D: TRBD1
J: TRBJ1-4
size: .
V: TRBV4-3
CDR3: CASSQDFTGEVKLFF
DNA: TGCGCCAGCAGCCAAGATTTTACAGGGGAAGTAAAACTGTTTTTT

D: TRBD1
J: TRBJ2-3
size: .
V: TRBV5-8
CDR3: CASSIGTATDTQYF
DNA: TGTGCCAGCAGCATCGGGACAGCCACAGATACGCAGTATTTT

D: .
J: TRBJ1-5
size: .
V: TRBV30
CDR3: CAWSAGYSNQPQHF
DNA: TGTGCCTGGAGTGCCGGATATAGCAATCAGCCCCAGCATTTT

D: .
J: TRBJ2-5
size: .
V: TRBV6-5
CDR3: CASSYSFVRQETQYF
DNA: TGTGCCAGCAGTTACTCCTTTGTCCGGCAAGAGACCCAGTACTTC

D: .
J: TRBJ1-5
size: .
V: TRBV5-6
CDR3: CASSLFVGNSNQPQHF
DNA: TGTGCCAGCAGCTTGTTTGTAGGAAATAGCAATCAGCCCCAGCATTTT

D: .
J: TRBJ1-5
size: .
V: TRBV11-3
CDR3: CASSLDRNQPQHF
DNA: TGTGCCAGCAGCTTAGATAGGAATCAGCCCCAGCATTTT

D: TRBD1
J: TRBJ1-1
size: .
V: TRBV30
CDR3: CAWTRTGLDTEAFF
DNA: TGTGCCTGGACCCGGACAGGGCTGGACACTGAAGCTTTCTTT

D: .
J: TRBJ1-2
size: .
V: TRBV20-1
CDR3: CSAPRAYGYTF
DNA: TGCAGTGCTCCCAGGGCCTATGGCTACACCTTC

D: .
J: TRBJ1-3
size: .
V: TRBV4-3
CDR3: CASSQGSSGNTIYF
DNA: TGCGCCAGCAGCCAGGGTAGCTCTGGAAACACCATATATTTT

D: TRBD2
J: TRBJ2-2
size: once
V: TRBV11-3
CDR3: CASSYRTRANGELFF
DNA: TGTGCCAGCAGCTACCGGACTAGAGCGAACGGGGAGCTGTTTTTT

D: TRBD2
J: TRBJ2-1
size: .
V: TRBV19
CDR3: CASSIVWRGGLNEQFF
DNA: TGTGCCAGTAGTATAGTATGGCGGGGGGGCCTCAATGAGCAGTTCTTC

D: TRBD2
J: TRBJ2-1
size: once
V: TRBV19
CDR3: CASRSGSSGSGSEQFF
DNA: TGTGCCAGTAGGTCCGGGTCTAGCGGGAGTGGTAGTGAGCAGTTCTTC

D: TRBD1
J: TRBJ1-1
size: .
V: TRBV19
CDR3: CASIQGAQDTEAFF
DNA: TGTGCCAGCATACAGGGGGCGCAGGACACTGAAGCTTTCTTT

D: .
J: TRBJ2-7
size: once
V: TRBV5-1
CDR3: CASSLGAGYEQYF
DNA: TGCGCCAGCAGCTTGGGGGCAGGTTACGAGCAGTACTTC

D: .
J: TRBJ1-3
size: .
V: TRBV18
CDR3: CASSPEREGTIYF
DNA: TGTGCCAGCTCACCAGAGAGAGAGGGCACCATATATTTT

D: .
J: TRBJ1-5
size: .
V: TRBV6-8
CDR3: CASEYIRGQPQHF
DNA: TGTGCCAGCGAGTACATTCGAGGACAGCCCCAGCATTTT

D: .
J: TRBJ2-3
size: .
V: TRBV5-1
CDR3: CASSPGPGDTQYF
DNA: TGCGCCAGCAGCCCTGGGCCCGGGGATACGCAGTATTTT

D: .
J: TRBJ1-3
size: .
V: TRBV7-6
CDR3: CASGPGASGNTIYF
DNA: TGTGCCAGCGGACCGGGGGCCTCTGGAAACACCATATATTTT

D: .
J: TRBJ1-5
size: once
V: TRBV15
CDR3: CATSPAPNQPQHF
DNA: TGTGCCACCAGCCCGGCCCCCAATCAGCCCCAGCATTTT

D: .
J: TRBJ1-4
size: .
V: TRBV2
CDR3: CASSERHSIGEKLFF
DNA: TGTGCCAGCAGTGAAAGGCATTCGATAGGGGAAAAACTGTTTTTT

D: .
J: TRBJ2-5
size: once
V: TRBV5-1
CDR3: CASSFSPQETQYF
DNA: TGCGCCAGCAGCTTCTCCCCCCAAGAGACCCAGTACTTC

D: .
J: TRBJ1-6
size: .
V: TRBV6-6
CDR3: CASSSTTHSPLHF
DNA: TGTGCCAGCAGTTCCACGACCCATTCACCCCTCCACTTT

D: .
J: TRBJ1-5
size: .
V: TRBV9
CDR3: CASSVEKALSNQPQHF
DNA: TGTGCCAGCAGCGTAGAAAAGGCTCTTAGCAATCAGCCCCAGCATTTT

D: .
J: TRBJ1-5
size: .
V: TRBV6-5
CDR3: CASRDLYSNQPQHF
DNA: TGTGCCAGCAGGGACCTCTATAGCAATCAGCCCCAGCATTTT

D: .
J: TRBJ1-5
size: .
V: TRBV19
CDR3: CASSERADQPQHF
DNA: TGTGCCAGTAGTGAACGGGCAGATCAGCCCCAGCATTTT

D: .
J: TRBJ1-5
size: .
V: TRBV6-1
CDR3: CASRGTTLSNQPQHF
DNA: TGTGCCAGCAGGGGGACAACCCTCAGCAATCAGCCCCAGCATTTT

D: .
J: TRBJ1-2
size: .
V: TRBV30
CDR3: CAWSVPSPSRRNTF
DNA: TGTGCCTGGAGTGTCCCCAGCCCGTCGAGGAGAAACACCTTC

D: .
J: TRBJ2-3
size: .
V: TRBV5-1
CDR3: CASSLQGGTFPDTQYF
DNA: TGCGCCAGCAGTTTACAGGGTGGCACATTCCCAGATACGCAGTATTTT

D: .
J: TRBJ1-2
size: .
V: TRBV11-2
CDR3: CASSFGRVGRGEGYTF
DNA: TGTGCCAGCAGCTTTGGAAGGGTCGGCAGGGGAGAGGGCTACACCTTC

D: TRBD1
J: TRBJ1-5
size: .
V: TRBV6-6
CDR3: CAVTGQGAAQPQHF
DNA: TGTGCCGTCACGGGACAGGGGGCCGCCCAGCCCCAGCATTTT

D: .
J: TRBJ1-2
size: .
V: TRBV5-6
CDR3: CASSLFGGHANYGYTF
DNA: TGTGCCAGCAGCTTGTTTGGGGGACACGCAAACTATGGCTACACCTTC

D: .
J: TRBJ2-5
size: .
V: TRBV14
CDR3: CASSQGAPETQYF
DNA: TGTGCCAGCAGCCAAGGCGCTCCAGAGACCCAGTACTTC

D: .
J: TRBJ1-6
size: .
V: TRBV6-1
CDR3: CASRATQALHF
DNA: TGTGCCAGCAGGGCCACCCAGGCCCTCCACTTT

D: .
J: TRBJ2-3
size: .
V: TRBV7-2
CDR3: CASSLGGASTDTQYF
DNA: TGTGCCAGCAGCTTAGGCGGGGCTAGCACAGATACGCAGTATTTT

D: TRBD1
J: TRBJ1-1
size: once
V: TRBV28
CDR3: CASSPPTGGTEAFF
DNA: TGTGCCAGCAGTCCCCCGACAGGGGGCACTGAAGCTTTCTTT

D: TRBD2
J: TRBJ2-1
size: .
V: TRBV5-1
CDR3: CASSPERGSSYNEQFF
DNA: TGCGCCAGCAGCCCGGAGCGGGGAAGCTCCTACAATGAGCAGTTCTTC

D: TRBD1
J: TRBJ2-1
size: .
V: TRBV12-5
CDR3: CASGRRTGEEDEQFF
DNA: TGTGCTAGTGGCCGTAGGACAGGGGAGGAGGATGAGCAGTTCTTC